The following is a T cell receptor (beta chain) sequence with its context. Deletions cut 0 bases from V and 4 bases from J, with 13 bases between. This CDR3 has 16 amino acids. Germline V lookup: CDR1 LGHNA, CDR2 YSLEER. In the authors' methods: Estimation of nucleated cell counts relied on the amplification of reference gene primers. Libraries were prepared by immunoSEQ multiplex PCR; TCRdb keeps only in-frame clonotypes and omits some of them. That table furnishes V, J and clone size, whereas the DNA furnished D and trimming. The sample has 150,000 to 200,000 clones; about 80% are singletons. This sample was included in a study of blood T cell repertoires in COVID-19. Study in general: Both acute and convalescent COVID-19 samples were obtained from the United States, Italy and Spain. T cells, B-cell-depleted T cells, or PBMCs provided the cDNA or gDNA that served as material.

Input material: peripheral blood. The TCR was taken from a woman aged 70-85 years with acute or convalescent COVID-19. The rearrangement joins TRBV4-3 to TRBJ1-3; D is possibly TRBD1 (5 bases). This chain's CDR3 is CASSQDLTVSGNTIYF. CDR3 nucleotide sequence: TGCGCCAGCAGCCAAGATCTGACAGTTTCAGGAAACACCATATATTTT.